The 27 T cell receptor beta chains presented below share a single source sample, sequenced in a study of blood T cell repertoires in COVID-19. Assay used: immunoSEQ multiplex PCR; TCRdb lists only in-frame clones, some missing. This sample has about 310,000 clones, with just under 90% found just once. Specimen: PBMCs or T cells enriched from blood (not recorded which). These receptors were taken from a woman aged 25-40 years who had recovered from COVID-19.

The chain employs TRBV18 and TRBJ1-6, with D perhaps matching TRBD1 (6 bases). Trimming took 4 bases from V and 0 from J, leaving 19 bases between them. This CDR3 region has 19 residues. The germline CDR1 and CDR2 sequences are KGHSH and LQKENI. The CDR3 reads CASSLIAGGASSYNSPLHF. As DNA, the CDR3 is TGTGCCAGCTCACTTATCGCTGGGGGCGCTAGCTCCTATAATTCACCCCTCCACTTT.

The table lists this clone with a count of one. The rearrangement joins TRBV13 to TRBJ2-2; the D is unclear. The CDR3 runs 16 residues. V shed 1 base and J shed 0 bases, with 9 bases lying between them. The V gene's germline CDR1 is PRHDT and CDR2 FYEKMQ (reference sequence). The CDR3 sequence: CASSLESVANTGELFF. CDR3 sequence (DNA): TGTGCCAGCAGCTTAGAGAGCGTGGCGAACACCGGGGAGCTGTTTTTT.

This chain joins TRBV11-2 and TRBJ2-5, with TRBD2 matching over 9 bases. Germline CDR1 reads SGHAT; CDR2 reads FQNNGV. The CDR3 is made up of 15 amino acids. Losses at the gene ends were 2 bases for V and 4 bases for J; bases not matched to a gene: 5. Here the CDR3 reads CASSLLASGAETQYF. For the CDR3, the DNA is TGTGCCAGCAGCTTACTAGCTAGCGGGGCAGAGACCCAGTACTTC.

The sample holds one count of this clone. J is TRBJ2-3 and V is TRBV2, with 7 nucleotides matching TRBD2. Losses at the gene ends were 3 bases for V and 2 bases for J; bases not matched to a gene: 20. The CDR3 extends over 20 amino acids. Germline V gene data show CDR1 as SNHLY and CDR2 as FYNNEI. Here the CDR3 DNA reads TGTGCCAGCAGTGAGGTGGTCGGGGACTACAGCCCCACACACACAGATACGCAGTATTTT. Amino acids: CASSEVVGDYSPTHTDTQYF.

This clone has a single count. The V call is TRBV5-1, the J call TRBJ2-2; no reliable D call. This CDR3 is 14 amino acids long. CDR1 is SGHRS and CDR2 is YFSETQ in the germline V gene. The V end lost 3 bases, the J end lost 3 bases, and 9 bases lay between the germline ends. In DNA form, the CDR3 reads TGCGCCAGCAGCTCCTACTACGACACCGGGGAGCTGTTTTTT. Protein sequence: CASSSYYDTGELFF.

The V and J genes are TRBV27 and TRBJ2-3, with D possibly being TRBD1 (5 bases). The CDR3 runs 15 residues. V was cut by 6 bases and J by 2 bases, with 15 bases left in between. Germline V CDR1 and CDR2: MNHEY, SMNVEV (reference sequence). The CDR3 sequence is CASSPRGAVTDTQYF. CDR3 nucleotide sequence: TGTGCCAGCAGCCCCCGTGGGGCTGTCACAGATACGCAGTATTTT.

The CDR3 DNA is TGTGCCAGCTGGGACAGGGGATCCTACAATGAGCAGTTCTTC. Its protein product is CASWDRGSYNEQFF. This chain links TRBV28 with TRBJ2-1; 10 positions agree with TRBD1. The V segment lost 8 bases and the J segment 1 base; nucleotides outside the gene matches: 2. CDR1 is MDHEN, CDR2 SYDVKM, per germline. The CDR3 spans 14 residues.

Notes on this clone: Other DNA sequences in this specimen translate into the identical CDR3. V is TRBV14 and J is TRBJ1-1; D might be TRBD1 (6 bases). Germline CDR1 is SGHDN and CDR2 is FVKESK. Trimming removed 6 bases from V and 3 bases from J, with 11 bases in between. The CDR3 runs 13 residues. The CDR3 protein is CASSRNRDTEAFF. CDR3 DNA sequence: TGTGCCAGCAGTCGCAACAGGGACACTGAAGCTTTCTTT.

CDR3: CASTTRSDQPQHF. The CDR3 DNA reads as TGTGCCAGCACCACTCGGAGTGATCAGCCCCAGCATTTT. The chain has TRBV2 and TRBJ1-5; D unresolved. This CDR3 comprises 13 residues. Trimming shortened V by 7 bases and J by 5 bases, and 12 bases separated the two germline ends. The germline CDR1 and CDR2 sequences are SNHLY and FYNNEI.

The rearrangement links TRBV2 to TRBJ2-5, with 9 bases lining up with TRBD2. CDR1 and CDR2 from the germline V gene are SNHLY and FYNNEI. After removal of 11 bases from V and 4 bases from J, the junction contained 11 bases not matched to a gene. This CDR3 has 14 amino acids. The CDR3 nucleotides read TGTGCCCGCGCGGGGGGGGGCGAGCGAGAGACCCAGTACTTC. Translation: CARAGGGERETQYF. Drawing the rest from reference TRBV2 and TRBJ2-5, the complete variable domain is EPEVTQTPSHQVTQMGQEVILRCVPISNHLYFYWYRQILGQKVEFLVSFYNNEISEKSEIFDDQFSVERPDGSNFTLKIRSTKLEDSAMYFCARAGGGERETQYFGPGTRLLVL.

This clone was picked up one time. This chain joins TRBV10-2 and TRBJ1-1; 7 bases map to TRBD1. Germline V lookup: CDR1 WSHSY, CDR2 SAAADI. The CDR3 is 13 amino acids. V was pared by 6 bases and J by 3 bases, with 4 bases of the junction left unmatched. Here the CDR3 reads CASRGQTYTEAFF. The CDR3 DNA follows: TGCGCCAGCAGGGGACAGACCTACACTGAAGCTTTCTTT.

The chain couples TRBV7-9 to TRBJ1-1, with no clear D. The germline V gene encodes CDR1 SEHNR and CDR2 FQNEAQ (reference sequence). V gave up 1 base and J gave up 5 bases, with 14 bases separating them. This CDR3 contains 15 residues. The CDR3 nucleotides read TGTGCCAGCAGCTTAGTTCTGGGAGGGTTAACTGAAGCTTTCTTT. The encoded protein is CASSLVLGGLTEAFF.

The CDR3 spells CASSLGSGEQYF. The CDR3 nucleotides are TGTGCCAGCAGCTTAGGGTCGGGGGAGCAGTACTTC. V gene TRBV7-9 combines with J gene TRBJ2-7; D might be TRBD2 (5 bases). V lost 1 base and J lost 7, with 8 bases in between. Germline CDR1 is SEHNR and CDR2 is FQNEAQ (reference sequence). The CDR3 sequence is 12 residues long.

The chain uses TRBV18 and TRBJ2-7; 7 bases are a match to TRBD1. V lost 5 bases to trimming and J lost 1 base; unmatched junction nucleotides: 5. Germline V gene data show CDR1 as KGHSH and CDR2 as LQKENI. The length of the CDR3 is 14 residues. The CDR3 DNA sequence: TGTGCCAGCTCAACCGGGACAGTATCCTACGAGCAGTACTTC. Translating it yields CASSTGTVSYEQYF. The variable domain in full, completed from reference TRBV18 and TRBJ2-7, reads NAGVMQNPRHLVRRRGQEARLRCSPMKGHSHVYWYRQLPEEGLKFMVYLQKENIIDESGMPKERFSAEFPKEGPSILRIQQVVRGDSAAYFCASSTGTVSYEQYFGPGTRLTVT.

The chain links TRBV9 to TRBJ1-3; D gene unclear. The germline V gene encodes CDR1 SGDLS and CDR2 YYNGEE. The V and J ends lost 0 bases and 8 bases respectively, with 12 bases between them. The CDR3 sequence is 14 residues long. CDR3 DNA: TGTGCCAGCAGCGTAGGAGGCTCCGGGGACACCATATATTTT. Protein sequence: CASSVGGSGDTIYF.

V usage is TRBV5-1 and J usage is TRBJ1-5; 7 nucleotides match TRBD1. The V gene's germline CDR1 is SGHRS and CDR2 YFSETQ. Unmatched junction bases numbered 2, after V lost 2 bases and J lost 3 bases. The CDR3 is 14 residues long. CDR3 nucleotides: TGCGCCAGCAGCTTAGACAGGGACAATCAGCCCCAGCATTTT. This encodes CASSLDRDNQPQHF.

The chain has TRBV18 and TRBJ2-3, with 8 positions matching TRBD1. CDR3 length equals 15 residues. Germline-derived CDR1 and CDR2 are KGHSH and LQKENI. The V and J ends lost 6 bases and 2 bases, in that order; junction bases with no gene match: 7. For the CDR3, the DNA is TGTGCCAGCTCCCCTAGGACAGGGCCCACAGATACGCAGTATTTT. Translating it yields CASSPRTGPTDTQYF.

The chain links TRBV3-1 (or the pseudogene TRBV3-2) to TRBJ2-2; D is perhaps TRBD1 (6 bases). From germline, CDR1 is LGHDT and CDR2 YNNKEL (reference sequence). CDR3 length: 15 amino acids. Between the trimmed V and J ends, which lost 4 bases and 4 bases, there was a span of 13 bases. CDR3 sequence reads: CASSLSGHGTGELFF. The CDR3 DNA reads TGTGCCAGCAGCCTATCGGGACATGGCACCGGGGAGCTGTTTTTT.

The chain combines TRBV7-2 with TRBJ2-3; D is possibly TRBD2 (5 bases). This CDR3 region has 15 residues. Germline V gives CDR1 SGHTA, CDR2 FQGNSA. The V end was cut by 7 bases, the J end by 2 bases, with 16 bases between. The CDR3 reads CASTRRSGSTDTQYF. The DNA of the CDR3 is TGTGCCAGCACCCGTAGAAGCGGCTCCACAGATACGCAGTATTTT.

The chain recombines TRBV9 with TRBJ2-2; perhaps TRBD1 as D (6 bases). The V end lost 2 bases, the J end lost 6 bases, and 11 bases lay between the germline ends. CDR1 is SGDLS and CDR2 is YYNGEE in the germline V gene. The CDR3 has 14 amino acids. CDR3 coding DNA: TGTGCCAGCAGCGTCCAAACAGGGTCCGGGGAGCTGTTTTTT. Residues: CASSVQTGSGELFF.

The rearrangement joins TRBV7-2 to TRBJ1-5; D may be TRBD1 (5 bases). CDR3 length: 15 amino acids. Germline CDR1 is SGHTA and CDR2 is FQGNSA. Between the trimmed V and J ends, which lost 1 base and 0 bases, there was a span of 7 bases. The CDR3 region has the DNA TGTGCCAGCAGCTTAGTAGGGGATAGCAATCAGCCCCAGCATTTT. Protein: CASSLVGDSNQPQHF.

The rearrangement links TRBV10-3 to TRBJ2-3; D is unresolved. Germline V lookup: CDR1 ENHRY, CDR2 SYGVKD. Trimming pared 7 bases from V and 4 bases from J, leaving 12 bases between. The CDR3 covers 13 residues. CDR3 in DNA: TGTGCCATCACGCACAGTACGCCAGATACGCAGTATTTT. Its translation is CAITHSTPDTQYF.

The chain employs TRBV12-3 or TRBV12-4 and TRBJ1-5; D is possibly TRBD1 (5 bases). This CDR3 comprises 13 residues. V lost 6 bases, J lost 6 bases, and 12 bases lay in between. The CDR3 DNA sequence: TGTGCCAGCAGCCCTGGGGCGGCTCAGCCCCAGCATTTT. Its translation: CASSPGAAQPQHF.

There are a few counts of this clone. This chain uses TRBV19 with TRBJ1-2; D gene uncertain. V gave up 6 bases and J gave up 11 bases, with 19 bases separating them. The CDR3 length is 13 residues. Germline CDR1 is LNHDA and CDR2 is SQIVND (reference sequence). The CDR3 protein is CASSHKGLQRYTF. The CDR3 DNA is TGTGCCAGTAGCCACAAGGGCCTTCAGCGGTACACCTTC.

This clone has just a few counts. The V call is TRBV10-3, the J call TRBJ2-7, with D perhaps TRBD2 (5 bases). This CDR3 comprises 16 residues. V shed 0 bases and J shed 3 bases, with 15 bases lying between them. Germline loops: CDR1 ENHRY, CDR2 SYGVKD. The CDR3 is CAISESARAEDYEQYF. As DNA, the CDR3 is TGTGCCATCAGTGAGTCTGCGAGGGCTGAGGACTACGAGCAGTACTTC.

The J gene is TRBJ2-7, the V gene TRBV29-1; no reliable D call. CDR1 and CDR2 (germline): SQVTM, ANQGSEA. V gave up 5 bases and J gave up 2 bases, with 16 bases separating them. This CDR3 spans 14 amino acids. The CDR3 is CSVRHQESAYEQYF. The CDR3 DNA sequence: TGCAGCGTTCGGCACCAGGAATCCGCCTACGAGCAGTACTTC.

CDR3 protein: CASSLTGGTATVNYGYTF. The CDR3 DNA sequence: TGTGCCAGCTCACTCACCGGAGGGACAGCTACAGTAAACTATGGCTACACCTTC. The chain couples TRBV18 to TRBJ1-2, with 7 positions matching TRBD1. V trimming: 4 bases; J trimming: 2 bases; junction bases outside the gene matches: 16. The CDR3 runs 18 residues. Germline CDR1 is KGHSH and CDR2 is LQKENI.